This is a list of T cell receptor beta chains from one sample in a study of cytomegalovirus exposure and HLA in healthy donors. Sequenced by immunoSEQ multiplex PCR; TCRdb stores in-frame clones only, minus some. This table holds 150,000 to 200,000 clones, roughly 74% found once. The specimen sequenced was PBMCs. These receptors were taken from a woman in her thirties or forties in good health and CMV-seropositive. CDR3s include the opening cysteine and the closing phenylalanine or tryptophan. The D gene is left open where the match is weak. Clone size is stated in some rows and not others, as once, few, many or a class when expanded.

clone size: -
J gene: TRBJ2-7
D gene: TRBD1
V gene: TRBV7-2
CDR3 DNA: TGTGCCAGCAGCACAGGACAGGGAGCCTCCTACGAGCAGTACTTC
CDR3 protein: CASSTGQGASYEQYF

clone size: -
J gene: TRBJ1-5
D gene: -
V gene: TRBV15
CDR3 DNA: TGTGCCACCAGCACTAGACCCGGGGGTCAGCCCCAGCATTTT
CDR3 protein: CATSTRPGGQPQHF

clone size: -
J gene: TRBJ2-5
D gene: -
V gene: TRBV18
CDR3 DNA: TGTGCCAGCTCACCAACTAGAGGACAAGAGACCCAGTACTTC
CDR3 protein: CASSPTRGQETQYF

clone size: -
J gene: TRBJ2-1
D gene: TRBD1
V gene: TRBV4-1
CDR3 DNA: TGCGCCAGCAGCCAAGATGAGGCAGGGGGAGATGAGCAGTTCTTC
CDR3 protein: CASSQDEAGGDEQFF

clone size: -
J gene: TRBJ2-6
D gene: -
V gene: TRBV9
CDR3 DNA: TGTGCCAGCAGCATTAACGGTTTCTCTGGGGCCAACGTCCTGACTTTC
CDR3 protein: CASSINGFSGANVLTF

clone size: once
J gene: TRBJ2-7
D gene: -
V gene: TRBV4-2
CDR3 DNA: TGTGCCAGCAGCCAAGACCCTAGAGACGAGCAGTACTTC
CDR3 protein: CASSQDPRDEQYF

clone size: -
J gene: TRBJ2-7
D gene: -
V gene: TRBV4-1
CDR3 DNA: TGCGCCAGCAGCCAAAACGTAGTCGATTCCTACGAGCAGTACTTC
CDR3 protein: CASSQNVVDSYEQYF

clone size: -
J gene: TRBJ1-4
D gene: -
V gene: TRBV5-1
CDR3 DNA: TGCGCCAGCAGCCTCGGTGGAGAGGATGAAAAACTGTTTTTT
CDR3 protein: CASSLGGEDEKLFF

clone size: few
J gene: TRBJ2-2
D gene: TRBD2
V gene: TRBV6-5
CDR3 DNA: TGTGCCAGCAGTTACTCGGGCGGGGGGCACACCGGGGAGCTGTTTTTT
CDR3 protein: CASSYSGGGHTGELFF

clone size: -
J gene: TRBJ2-2
D gene: -
V gene: TRBV6-1
CDR3 DNA: TGTGCCAGCAGTGAAGTAAGGGGCTGGCCCACCGGGGAGCTGTTTTTT
CDR3 protein: CASSEVRGWPTGELFF

clone size: -
J gene: TRBJ1-2
D gene: -
V gene: TRBV7-6
CDR3 DNA: TGTGCCAGCAGCTTAGGCCCCTTTATGGGCTCCTATGGCTACACCTTC
CDR3 protein: CASSLGPFMGSYGYTF

clone size: -
J gene: TRBJ1-1
D gene: -
V gene: TRBV15
CDR3 DNA: TGTGCCACCAGCAGAGATGACGCAGGTGCCACTGAAGCTTTCTTT
CDR3 protein: CATSRDDAGATEAFF

clone size: few
J gene: TRBJ2-1
D gene: TRBD2
V gene: TRBV10-2
CDR3 DNA: TGCGCCAGCTCGGGACTAGCGGAAAAGAGCTCCTACAATGAGCAGTTCTTC
CDR3 protein: CASSGLAEKSSYNEQFF

clone size: -
J gene: TRBJ2-1
D gene: TRBD1
V gene: TRBV2
CDR3 DNA: TGTGCCAGCACTATATCCCCGGACAGGGCCTACAATGAGCAGTTCTTC
CDR3 protein: CASTISPDRAYNEQFF

clone size: -
J gene: TRBJ2-1
D gene: TRBD2
V gene: TRBV2
CDR3 DNA: TGTGCCAGCAGCGATGGGACTAGCGTAATAAGTGAGCAGTTCTTC
CDR3 protein: CASSDGTSVISEQFF

clone size: -
J gene: TRBJ2-1
D gene: TRBD2
V gene: TRBV2
CDR3 DNA: TGTGCCAACCAGCGGGAGAGGCACAATGAGCAGTTCTTC
CDR3 protein: CANQRERHNEQFF

clone size: once
J gene: TRBJ2-6
D gene: -
V gene: TRBV29-1
CDR3 DNA: TGCAGCGTTCCGAGCTCTGGGGCCAACGTCCTGACTTTC
CDR3 protein: CSVPSSGANVLTF

clone size: -
J gene: TRBJ1-1
D gene: TRBD1
V gene: TRBV19
CDR3 DNA: TGTGCCAGTAGTATTGGGACAGGGGAGCCGGGGACTGAAGCTTTCTTT
CDR3 protein: CASSIGTGEPGTEAFF